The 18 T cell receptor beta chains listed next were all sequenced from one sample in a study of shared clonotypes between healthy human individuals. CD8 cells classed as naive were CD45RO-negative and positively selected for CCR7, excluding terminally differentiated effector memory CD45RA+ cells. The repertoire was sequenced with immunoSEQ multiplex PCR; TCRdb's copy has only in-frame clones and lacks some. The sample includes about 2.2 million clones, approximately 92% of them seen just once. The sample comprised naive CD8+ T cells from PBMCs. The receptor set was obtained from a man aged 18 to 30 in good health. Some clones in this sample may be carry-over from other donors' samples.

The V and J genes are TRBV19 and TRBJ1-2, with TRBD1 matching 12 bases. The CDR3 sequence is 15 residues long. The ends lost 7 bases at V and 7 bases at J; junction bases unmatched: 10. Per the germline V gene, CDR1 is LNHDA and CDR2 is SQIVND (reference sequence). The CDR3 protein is CASTIWGQGAVGYTF. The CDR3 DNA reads TGTGCCAGTACGATTTGGGGACAGGGGGCCGTTGGCTACACCTTC.

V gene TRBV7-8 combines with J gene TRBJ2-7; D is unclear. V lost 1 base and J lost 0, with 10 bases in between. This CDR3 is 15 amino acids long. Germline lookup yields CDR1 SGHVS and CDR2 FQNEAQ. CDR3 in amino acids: CASSLGPSSSYEQYF. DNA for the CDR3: TGTGCCAGCAGCTTAGGTCCGAGCAGCTCCTACGAGCAGTACTTC.

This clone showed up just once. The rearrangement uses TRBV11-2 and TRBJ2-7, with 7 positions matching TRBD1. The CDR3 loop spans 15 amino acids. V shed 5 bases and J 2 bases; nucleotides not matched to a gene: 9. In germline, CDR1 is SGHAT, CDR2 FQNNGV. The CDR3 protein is CASSPPTGQTYEQYF. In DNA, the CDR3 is TGTGCCAGCAGCCCTCCGACAGGGCAAACCTACGAGCAGTACTTC.

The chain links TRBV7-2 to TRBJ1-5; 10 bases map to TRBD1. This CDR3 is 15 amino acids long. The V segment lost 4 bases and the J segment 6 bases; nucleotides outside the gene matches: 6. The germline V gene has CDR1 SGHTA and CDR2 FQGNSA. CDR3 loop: CASSSGTGAGQPQHF. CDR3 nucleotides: TGTGCCAGCAGCTCCGGGACAGGGGCGGGTCAGCCCCAGCATTTT.

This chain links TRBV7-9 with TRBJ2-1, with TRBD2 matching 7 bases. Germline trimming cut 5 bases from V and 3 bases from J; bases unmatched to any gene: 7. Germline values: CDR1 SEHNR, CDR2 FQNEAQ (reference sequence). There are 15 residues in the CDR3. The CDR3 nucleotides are TGTGCCAGCAGCACTACTAGCGAGCTCTACAATGAGCAGTTCTTC. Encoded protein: CASSTTSELYNEQFF.

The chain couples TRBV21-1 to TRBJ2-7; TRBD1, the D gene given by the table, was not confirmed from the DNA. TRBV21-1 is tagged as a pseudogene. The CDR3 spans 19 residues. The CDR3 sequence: CASSTLTSRDRVDSYEQYF. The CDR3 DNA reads TGTGCCAGCAGCACCCTTACTTCCCGGGACAGGGTTGACTCCTACGAGCAGTACTTC.

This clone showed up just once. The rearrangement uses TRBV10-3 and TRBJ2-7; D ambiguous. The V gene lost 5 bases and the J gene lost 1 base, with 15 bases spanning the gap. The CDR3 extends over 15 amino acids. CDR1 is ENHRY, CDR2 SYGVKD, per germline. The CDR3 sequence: CAISPTSTPSYEQYF. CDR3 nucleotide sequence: TGTGCCATCAGTCCGACCTCGACTCCGTCCTACGAGCAGTACTTC.

The CDR3: CASSIVLSGTGQQETQYF. Written as DNA, the CDR3 is TGTGCCAGTAGTATAGTTCTATCAGGAACGGGTCAACAAGAGACCCAGTACTTC. V usage is TRBV19 and J usage is TRBJ2-5; D not resolved. Per the germline V gene, CDR1 is LNHDA and CDR2 is SQIVND (reference sequence). Trimming shortened V by 1 base and J by 2 bases, and 20 bases separated the two germline ends. CDR3 length equals 18 residues. Combining the CDR3 with reference TRBV19 and TRBJ2-5 gives the whole variable domain DGGITQSPKYLFRKEGQNVTLSCEQNLNHDAMYWYRQDPGQGLRLIYYSQIVNDFQKGDIAEGYSVSREKKESFPLTVTSAQKNPTAFYLCASSIVLSGTGQQETQYFGPGTRLLVL.

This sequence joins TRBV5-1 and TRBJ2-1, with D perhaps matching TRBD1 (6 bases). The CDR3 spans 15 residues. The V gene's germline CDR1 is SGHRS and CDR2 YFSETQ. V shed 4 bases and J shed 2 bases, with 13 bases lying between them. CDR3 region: CASSQHRDTYNEQFF. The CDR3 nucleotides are TGCGCCAGCAGCCAACACCGGGACACCTACAATGAGCAGTTCTTC.

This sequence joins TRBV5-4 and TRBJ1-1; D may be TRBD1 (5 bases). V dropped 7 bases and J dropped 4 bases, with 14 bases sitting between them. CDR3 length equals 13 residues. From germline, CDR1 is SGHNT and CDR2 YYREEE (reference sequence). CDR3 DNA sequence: TGTGCCAGCGTCGGGGGGGGGAGCACTGAAGCTTTCTTT. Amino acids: CASVGGGSTEAFF.

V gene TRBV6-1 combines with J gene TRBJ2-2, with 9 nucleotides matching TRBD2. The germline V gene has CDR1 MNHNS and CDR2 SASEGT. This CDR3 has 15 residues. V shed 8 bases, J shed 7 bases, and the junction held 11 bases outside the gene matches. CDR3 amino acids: CASEVLAGKGGELFF. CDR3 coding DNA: TGTGCCAGCGAGGTCCTAGCGGGAAAAGGCGGGGAGCTGTTTTTT.

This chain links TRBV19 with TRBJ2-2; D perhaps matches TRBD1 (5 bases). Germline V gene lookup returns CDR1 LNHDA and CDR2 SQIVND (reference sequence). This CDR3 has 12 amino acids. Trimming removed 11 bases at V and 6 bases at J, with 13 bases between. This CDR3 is CAGSLGAGELFF. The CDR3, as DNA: TGTGCCGGATCCCTAGGGGCCGGGGAGCTGTTTTTT. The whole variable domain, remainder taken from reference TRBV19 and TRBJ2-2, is DGGITQSPKYLFRKEGQNVTLSCEQNLNHDAMYWYRQDPGQGLRLIYYSQIVNDFQKGDIAEGYSVSREKKESFPLTVTSAQKNPTAFYLCAGSLGAGELFFGEGSRLTVL.

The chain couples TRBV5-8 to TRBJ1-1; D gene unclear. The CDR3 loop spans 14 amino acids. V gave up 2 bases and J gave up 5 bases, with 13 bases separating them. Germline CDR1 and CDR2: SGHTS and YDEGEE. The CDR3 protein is CASSFGGPGTEAFF. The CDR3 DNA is TGTGCCAGCAGCTTCGGAGGGCCCGGGACTGAAGCTTTCTTT. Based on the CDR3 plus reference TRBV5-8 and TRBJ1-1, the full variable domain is EAGVTQSPTHLIKTRGQQATLRCSPISGHTSVYWYQQALGLGLQFLLWYDEGEERNRGNFPPRFSGRQFPNYSSELNVNALELEDSALYLCASSFGGPGTEAFFGQGTRLTVV.

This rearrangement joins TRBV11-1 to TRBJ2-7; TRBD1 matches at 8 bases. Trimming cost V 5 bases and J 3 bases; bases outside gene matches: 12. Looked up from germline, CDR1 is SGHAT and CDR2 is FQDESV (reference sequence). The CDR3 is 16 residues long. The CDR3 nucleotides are TGTGCCAGCAGCCACTCGACAGGGGTGGTTCTCTACGAGCAGTACTTC. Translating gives CASSHSTGVVLYEQYF.

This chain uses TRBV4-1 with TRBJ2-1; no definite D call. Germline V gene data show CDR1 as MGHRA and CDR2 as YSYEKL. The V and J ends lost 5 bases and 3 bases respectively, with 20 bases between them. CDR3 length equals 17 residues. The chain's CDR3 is CASSSNPWGSSYNEQFF. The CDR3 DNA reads TGCGCCAGCAGCTCGAACCCCTGGGGTAGCAGCTACAATGAGCAGTTCTTC.

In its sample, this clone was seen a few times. The CDR3 bases are TGTGCCTGGAGTGTACGATTCCCAGGGATGGACACTGAAGCTTTCTTT. Encoded protein: CAWSVRFPGMDTEAFF. The chain links TRBV30 to TRBJ1-1; perhaps TRBD1 as D (5 bases). V was pared by 0 bases and J by 3 bases, with 17 bases between. The CDR3 is 16 residues long. Germline CDR1 GTSNPN, CDR2 SVGIG (reference sequence). Full variable domain (rest looked up from reference TRBV30 and TRBJ1-1): SQTIHQWPATLVQPVGSPLSLECTVEGTSNPNLYWYRQAAGRGLQLLFYSVGIGQISSEVPQNLSASRPQDRQFILSSKKLLLSDSGFYLCAWSVRFPGMDTEAFFGQGTRLTVV.

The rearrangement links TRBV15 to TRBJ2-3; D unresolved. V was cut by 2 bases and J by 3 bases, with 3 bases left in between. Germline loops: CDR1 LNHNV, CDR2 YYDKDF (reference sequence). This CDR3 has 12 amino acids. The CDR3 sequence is CATSRRTDTQYF. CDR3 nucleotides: TGTGCCACCAGCAGACGAACAGATACGCAGTATTTT. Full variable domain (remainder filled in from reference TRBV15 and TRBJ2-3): DAMVIQNPRYQVTQFGKPVTLSCSQTLNHNVMYWYQQKSSQAPKLLFHYYDKDFNNEADTPDNFQSRRPNTSFCFLDIRSPGLGDTAMYLCATSRRTDTQYFGPGTRLTVL.

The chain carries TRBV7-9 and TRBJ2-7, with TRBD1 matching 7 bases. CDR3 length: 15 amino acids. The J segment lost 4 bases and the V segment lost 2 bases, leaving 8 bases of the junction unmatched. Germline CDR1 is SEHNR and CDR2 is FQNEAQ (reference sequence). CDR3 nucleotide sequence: TGTGCCAGCAGCTTAAAGGACAGGCCCTCTTACGAGCAGTACTTC. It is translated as CASSLKDRPSYEQYF. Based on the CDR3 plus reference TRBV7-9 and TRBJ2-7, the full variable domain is DTGVSQNPRHKITKRGQNVTFRCDPISEHNRLYWYRQTLGQGPEFLTYFQNEAQLEKSRLLSDRFSAERPKGSFSTLEIQRTEQGDSAMYLCASSLKDRPSYEQYFGPGTRLTVT.